A single TCR beta chain is shown here with its context. Its antigen is as yet unknown. V dropped 3 bases and J dropped 2 bases, with 8 bases sitting between them. Germline V gene sequence: CDR1 LNHDA, CDR2 SQIVND (reference sequence). The CDR3 covers 13 residues. Method: immunoSEQ multiplex PCR; TCRdb's copy keeps in-frame clones and lacks some. Of tens of thousands of clones listed, 84% were seen once; the top ten hold approximately 2.8%. This specimen belongs to a study of T cells in localized non-small cell lung cancer. Study results and limitations: The study linked higher blood T cell density to longer overall survival. Uninvolved adjacent lung had higher T cell clonality than tumor and all other tissues. Adjacent lung exhibited a median of about 50 among the 100 most abundant tumor clones.

The receptor's source is a man aged 35 to 70 with stage I lung adenocarcinoma. The rearrangement links TRBV19 to TRBJ2-7; D is unclear. The input for sequencing was peripheral blood, taken before any cancer treatment. The CDR3 loop is CASSMDGPYEQYF. CDR3 nucleotides: TGTGCCAGTAGTATGGACGGACCCTACGAGCAGTACTTC. Supplemented by reference TRBV19 and TRBJ2-7, the full variable domain reads DGGITQSPKYLFRKEGQNVTLSCEQNLNHDAMYWYRQDPGQGLRLIYYSQIVNDFQKGDIAEGYSVSREKKESFPLTVTSAQKNPTAFYLCASSMDGPYEQYFGPGTRLTVT.